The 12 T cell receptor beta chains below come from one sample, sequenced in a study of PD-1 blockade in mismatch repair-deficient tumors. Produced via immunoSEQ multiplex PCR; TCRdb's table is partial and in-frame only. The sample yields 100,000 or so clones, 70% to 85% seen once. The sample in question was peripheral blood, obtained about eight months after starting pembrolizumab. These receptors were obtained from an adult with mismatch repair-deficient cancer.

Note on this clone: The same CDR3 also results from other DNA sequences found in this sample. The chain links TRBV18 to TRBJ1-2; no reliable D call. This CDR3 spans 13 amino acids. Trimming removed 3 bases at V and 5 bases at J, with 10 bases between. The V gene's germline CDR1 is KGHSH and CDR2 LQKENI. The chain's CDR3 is CASSPGDGYGYTF. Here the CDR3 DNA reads TGTGCCAGCTCACCGGGCGACGGTTATGGCTACACCTTC.

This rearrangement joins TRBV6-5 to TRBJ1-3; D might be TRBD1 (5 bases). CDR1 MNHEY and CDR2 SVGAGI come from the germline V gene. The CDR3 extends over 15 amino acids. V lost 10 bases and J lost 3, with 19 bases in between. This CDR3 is CATQLGQSDGNTIYF. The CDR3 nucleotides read TGTGCCACCCAACTGGGGCAAAGTGATGGAAACACCATATATTTT.

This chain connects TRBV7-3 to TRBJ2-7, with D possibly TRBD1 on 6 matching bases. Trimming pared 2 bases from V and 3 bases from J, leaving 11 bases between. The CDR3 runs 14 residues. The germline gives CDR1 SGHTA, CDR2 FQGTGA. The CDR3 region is CASSLGGADYEQYF. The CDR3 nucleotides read TGTGCCAGCAGCTTAGGGGGCGCGGACTACGAGCAGTACTTC.

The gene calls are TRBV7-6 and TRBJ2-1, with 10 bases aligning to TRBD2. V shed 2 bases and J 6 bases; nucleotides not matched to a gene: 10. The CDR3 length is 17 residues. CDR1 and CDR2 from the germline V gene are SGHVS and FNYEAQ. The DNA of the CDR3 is TGTGCCAGCAGCTTACCAGCGAGCGGGAGGGCCATCAATGAGCAGTTCTTC. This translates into CASSLPASGRAINEQFF. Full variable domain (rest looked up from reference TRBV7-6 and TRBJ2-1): GAGVSQSPRYKVTKRGQDVALRCDPISGHVSLYWYRQALGQGPEFLTYFNYEAQQDKSGLPNDRFSAERPEGSISTLTIQRTEQRDSAMYRCASSLPASGRAINEQFFGPGTRLTVL.

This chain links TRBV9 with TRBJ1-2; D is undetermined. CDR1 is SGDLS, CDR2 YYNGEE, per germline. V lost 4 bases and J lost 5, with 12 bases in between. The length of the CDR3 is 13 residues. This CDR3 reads CASSRIGEYGYTF. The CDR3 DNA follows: TGTGCCAGCAGCCGGATCGGGGAGTATGGCTACACCTTC. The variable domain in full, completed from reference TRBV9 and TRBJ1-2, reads DSGVTQTPKHLITATGQRVTLRCSPRSGDLSVYWYQQSLDQGLQFLIQYYNGEERAKGNILERFSAQQFPDLHSELNLSSLELGDSALYFCASSRIGEYGYTFGSGTRLTVV.

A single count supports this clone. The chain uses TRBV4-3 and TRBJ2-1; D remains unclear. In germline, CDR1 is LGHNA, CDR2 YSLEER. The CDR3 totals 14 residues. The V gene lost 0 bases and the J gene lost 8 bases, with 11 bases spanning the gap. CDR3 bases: TGCGCCAGCAGCCAAGATTTCAACGGTCATGAGCAGTTCTTC. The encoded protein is CASSQDFNGHEQFF.

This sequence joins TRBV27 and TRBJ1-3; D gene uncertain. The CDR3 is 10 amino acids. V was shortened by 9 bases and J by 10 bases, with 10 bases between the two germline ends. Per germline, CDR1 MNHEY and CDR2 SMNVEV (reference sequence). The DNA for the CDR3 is TGTGCCAGTTACCCCAAAACCATATATTTT. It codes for CASYPKTIYF.

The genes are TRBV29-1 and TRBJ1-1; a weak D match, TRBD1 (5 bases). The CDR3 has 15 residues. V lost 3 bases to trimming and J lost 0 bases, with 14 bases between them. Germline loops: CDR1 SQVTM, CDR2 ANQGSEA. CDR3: CSVDPGTYVNTEAFF. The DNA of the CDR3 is TGCAGCGTTGATCCCGGGACTTACGTGAACACTGAAGCTTTCTTT.

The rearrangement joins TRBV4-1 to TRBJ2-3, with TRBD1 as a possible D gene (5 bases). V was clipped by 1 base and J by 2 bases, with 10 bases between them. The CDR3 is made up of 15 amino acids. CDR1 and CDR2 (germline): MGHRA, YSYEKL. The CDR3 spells CASSQAGHYTDTQYF. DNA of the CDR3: TGCGCCAGCAGCCAAGCCGGACATTACACAGATACGCAGTATTTT.

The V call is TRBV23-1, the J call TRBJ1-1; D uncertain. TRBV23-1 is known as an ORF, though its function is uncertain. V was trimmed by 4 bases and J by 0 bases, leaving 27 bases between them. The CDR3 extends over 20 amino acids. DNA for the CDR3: TGCGCCAGCAGTCTGATAAACTGTACCGCAGGCCACCAAATGAACACTGAAGCTTTCTTT. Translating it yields CASSLINCTAGHQMNTEAFF.

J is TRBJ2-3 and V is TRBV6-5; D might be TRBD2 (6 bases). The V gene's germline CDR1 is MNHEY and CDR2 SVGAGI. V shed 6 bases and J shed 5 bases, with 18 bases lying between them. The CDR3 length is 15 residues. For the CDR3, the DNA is TGTGCCAGCAGCAGAGGGGCTAGCGTGGGAGATACGCAGTATTTT. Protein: CASSRGASVGDTQYF.

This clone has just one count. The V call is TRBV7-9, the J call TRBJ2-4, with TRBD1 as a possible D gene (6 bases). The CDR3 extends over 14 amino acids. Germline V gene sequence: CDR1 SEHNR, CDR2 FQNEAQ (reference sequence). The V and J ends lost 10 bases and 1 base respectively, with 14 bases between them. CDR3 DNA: TGTGCCACCAAGGGGGATACGGCCAAAAACATTCAGTACTTC. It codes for CATKGDTAKNIQYF.